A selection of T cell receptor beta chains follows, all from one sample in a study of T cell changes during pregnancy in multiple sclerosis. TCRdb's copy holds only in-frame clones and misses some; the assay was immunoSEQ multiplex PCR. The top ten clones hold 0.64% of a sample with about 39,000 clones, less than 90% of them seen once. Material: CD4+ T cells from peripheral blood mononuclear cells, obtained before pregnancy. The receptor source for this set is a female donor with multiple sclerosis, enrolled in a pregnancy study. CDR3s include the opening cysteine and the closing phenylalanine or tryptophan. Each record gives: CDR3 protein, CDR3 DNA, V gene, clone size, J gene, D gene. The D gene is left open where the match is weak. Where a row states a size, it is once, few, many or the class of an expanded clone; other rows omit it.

CASSFSGRDLQETQYF TGTGCCAGCAGCTTTAGCGGGAGGGACCTCCAGGAGACCCAGTACTTC TRBV5-8 once TRBJ2-5 TRBD2
CASSLRGGLYGYTF TGTGCCAGCAGCTTGCGGGGGGGCCTCTATGGCTACACCTTC TRBV5-6 - TRBJ1-2 -
CASSEVLREQLAKNIQYF TGTGCCAGCAGTGAAGTGTTAAGGGAGCAACTAGCCAAAAACATTCAGTACTTC TRBV6-1 - TRBJ2-4 -
CSADREGTEAFF TGCAGCGCGGACAGGGAGGGTACTGAAGCTTTCTTT TRBV29-1 - TRBJ1-1 TRBD1
CASSLGLAHTTSKNIQYF TGCGCCAGCAGCTTGGGACTAGCCCATACTACTTCCAAAAACATTCAGTACTTC TRBV5-1 - TRBJ2-4 TRBD2
CASSRNIGNTIYF TGTGCCAGTAGTAGAAACATCGGAAACACCATATATTTT TRBV19 - TRBJ1-3 -
CASSQEFLAKNIQYF TGTGCCAGCAGCCAAGAATTCCTAGCCAAAAACATTCAGTACTTC TRBV4-2 - TRBJ2-4 -
CASSLSWGGNTEAFF TGCGCCAGCAGCTTGTCATGGGGCGGGAACACTGAAGCTTTCTTT TRBV5-1 - TRBJ1-1 -
CASSRDRGRLETQYF TGTGCCAGCAGTCGGGACAGGGGGCGATTGGAGACCCAGTACTTC TRBV7-3 few TRBJ2-5 TRBD1
CASNPTSGRWETQYF TGCGCCAGCAACCCCACTAGCGGGAGGTGGGAGACCCAGTACTTC TRBV5-1 - TRBJ2-5 TRBD2
CASSQKDRENTEAFF TGCGCCAGCAGCCAAAAAGACAGGGAGAACACTGAAGCTTTCTTT TRBV4-1 - TRBJ1-1 TRBD1
CASSVVRGATEAFF TGTGCCAGCAGCGTAGTCAGGGGAGCCACTGAAGCTTTCTTT TRBV9 - TRBJ1-1 -
CASSDPGQGDEKLFF TGTGCCAGCTCGGACCCGGGACAGGGGGATGAAAAACTGTTTTTT TRBV25-1 - TRBJ1-4 TRBD1
CASSQADRQDFTEAFF TGTGCCAGCAGCCAAGCCGATCGACAGGATTTCACTGAAGCTTTCTTT TRBV4-2 - TRBJ1-1 -
CASSRKVGTGHTDTQYF TGTGCCAGTAGTAGAAAAGTCGGGACAGGCCACACAGATACGCAGTATTTT TRBV19 - TRBJ2-3 TRBD1
CASSRPFQGSYGYTF TGTGCCAGCAGCCGACCTTTTCAGGGGTCTTATGGCTACACCTTC TRBV5-6 - TRBJ1-2 -
CASSFHRDRLINGYTF TGTGCCAGCAGCTTTCACCGGGACAGGCTTATAAATGGCTACACCTTC TRBV6-6 - TRBJ1-2 TRBD1
CASSPQLRGQETQYF TGTGCCAGCAGCCCCCAGTTGCGGGGGCAAGAGACCCAGTACTTC TRBV13 - TRBJ2-5 TRBD2
CASSHGANTEAFF TGTGCCAGCAGCCACGGAGCCAACACTGAAGCTTTCTTT TRBV7-7 - TRBJ1-1 -
CSVEPGSGNTIYF TGCAGCGTTGAGCCAGGCTCTGGAAACACCATATATTTT TRBV29-1 few TRBJ1-3 -
CASKTGTSYEQYF TGTGCCAGTAAAACAGGGACCTCCTACGAGCAGTACTTC TRBV6-5 - TRBJ2-7 -
CASSLEGGFMAADTQYF TGTGCCAGCAGCTTAGAGGGCGGGTTCATGGCGGCAGATACGCAGTATTTT TRBV7-2 - TRBJ2-3 -
CASRRGQSASTDTQYF TGTGCCAGCAGACGTGGACAGTCAGCTAGCACAGATACGCAGTATTTT TRBV27 - TRBJ2-3 -
CASSRQGAQGYGYTF TGCGCCAGCAGTCGACAGGGGGCGCAGGGCTATGGCTACACCTTC TRBV4-3 few TRBJ1-2 TRBD1
CAISPRGQETQYF TGTGCCATCAGCCCGCGGGGCCAAGAGACCCAGTACTTC TRBV10-3 once TRBJ2-5 -